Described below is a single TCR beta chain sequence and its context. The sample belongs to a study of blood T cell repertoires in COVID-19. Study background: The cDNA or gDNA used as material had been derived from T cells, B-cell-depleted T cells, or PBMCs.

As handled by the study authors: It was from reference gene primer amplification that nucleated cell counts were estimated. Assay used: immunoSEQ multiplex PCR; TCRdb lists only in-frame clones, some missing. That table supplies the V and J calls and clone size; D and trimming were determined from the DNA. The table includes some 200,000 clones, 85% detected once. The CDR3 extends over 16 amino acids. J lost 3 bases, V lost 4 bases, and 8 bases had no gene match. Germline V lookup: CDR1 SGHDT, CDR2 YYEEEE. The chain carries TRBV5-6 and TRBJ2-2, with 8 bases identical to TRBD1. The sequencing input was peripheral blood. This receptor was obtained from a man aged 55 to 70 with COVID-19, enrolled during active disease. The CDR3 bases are TGTGCCAGCAGCCTTTTTCCAGGGGGCGACACCGGGGAGCTGTTTTTT. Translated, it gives CASSLFPGGDTGELFF.